Listed below are T cell receptor beta chains from one sample, sequenced in a study of blood T cell repertoires in COVID-19. The repertoire was sequenced with immunoSEQ multiplex PCR; TCRdb's copy has only in-frame clones and lacks some. The sample holds roughly 340,000 clones, about 87% seen once. Sequencing was carried out using PBMCs or T cells enriched from blood (not recorded which). The origin of the receptors is a middle-aged man in a cohort exposed to, infected with or recovered from COVID-19 (not recorded which). The CDR3 runs from the conserved cysteine through the conserved F or W. The D gene is left open where the match is weak. Some rows have no size entry. The others give once, few or many, or a class for an expanded clone.

d_call clone_size j_call v_call cdr3_nt cdr3_aa
- - TRBJ2-1 TRBV7-3 TGTGCCAGCAGCTTAAGTGGGAGCTACAATGAGCAGTTCTTC CASSLSGSYNEQFF
TRBD2 once TRBJ2-5 TRBV29-1 TGCAGCGTTGAAACTAGCGGGAACTACTTC CSVETSGNYF
- - TRBJ2-1 TRBV29-1 TGCAGCGTGAAAACCGGCAGGGGATCCTACAATGAGCAGTTCTTC CSVKTGRGSYNEQFF
- - TRBJ2-3 TRBV7-9 TGTGCCAGCAGCCCTGCACAGGGAATAAACACAGATACGCAGTATTTT CASSPAQGINTDTQYF
- - TRBJ2-3 TRBV2 TGTGCCAGCAGCGAAGGGGAGGGGGGGCGCACAGATACGCAGTATTTT CASSEGEGGRTDTQYF
- - TRBJ1-5 TRBV19 TGTGCCGGCGGCGGGTACCAGCCCCAGCATTTT CAGGGYQPQHF
TRBD2 - TRBJ2-1 TRBV5-1 TGCGCCAGCAGCTTGGCTAGCGGGAGTTACAATGAGCAGTTCTTC CASSLASGSYNEQFF
TRBD1 once TRBJ1-5 TRBV24-1 TGTGCCACCTACAGGGGGAGAAATAGAAGCAATCAGCCCCAGCATTTT CATYRGRNRSNQPQHF
- - TRBJ2-5 TRBV5-1 TGCGCCAGCAGCGCCTATGGCGGCGGGAAAGAGACCCAGTACTTC CASSAYGGGKETQYF
- - TRBJ2-2 TRBV7-9 TGTGCCAGCACTCCAGTAGGGGAGCTGTTTTTT CASTPVGELFF
TRBD1 - TRBJ2-1 TRBV24-1 TGTGCCACCAGTGATTGGGGACAGGGAATGGCCAATGAGCAGTTCTTC CATSDWGQGMANEQFF
TRBD2 - TRBJ2-2 TRBV19 TGTGCCAGTAGTACCATAGCGGGAGACACCGGGGAGCTGTTTTTT CASSTIAGDTGELFF
TRBD2 - TRBJ2-1 TRBV5-1 TGCGCCAGCAGCTTGGTGGGGGGGACCTACAATGAGCAGTTCTTC CASSLVGGTYNEQFF
- - TRBJ1-6 TRBV10-1 TGCGCCAGCATCCACTACGGAGGTAATTCACCCCTCCACTTT CASIHYGGNSPLHF
- few TRBJ1-4 TRBV2 TGTGCCAGGAGTGGAGGGAGTGGGGGCTCTAATGAAAAACTGTTTTTT CARSGGSGGSNEKLFF
TRBD1 - TRBJ1-2 TRBV5-4 TGTGCCAGCAGCTCCCCGGGACAGGGGGCGGGTGGCTACACCTTC CASSSPGQGAGGYTF
TRBD1 once TRBJ1-5 TRBV30 TGTGCCTGGGCGACAGGGGAGTATCAGCCCCAGCATTTT CAWATGEYQPQHF
TRBD1 - TRBJ1-2 TRBV27 TGTGCCAGCAGTGCACAGGGGGGGAGAAGTTATGGCTACACCTTC CASSAQGGRSYGYTF
TRBD1 - TRBJ1-2 TRBV27 TGTGCCAGCACTGCGAGCACAGGGGTCTTTGGCTACACCTTC CASTASTGVFGYTF
TRBD2 - TRBJ2-2 TRBV13 TGTGCCAGCAGCCCAAGAGTTAGACTAGCGGGACCGAACACCGGGGAGCTGTTTTTT CASSPRVRLAGPNTGELFF
TRBD1 - TRBJ2-7 TRBV30 TGTGCCTGGGGACAGGGGGCCCACGAGCAGTACTTC CAWGQGAHEQYF
TRBD2 - TRBJ2-3 TRBV7-8 TGTGCCAGCAGCTTCGCTAGGGTCCTAGCGGGAGGGACCACAGATACGCAGTATTTT CASSFARVLAGGTTDTQYF
- - TRBJ1-2 TRBV10-3 TGTGCCATCAGGGCGACAGGATCTGGCTACACCTTC CAIRATGSGYTF